This TCR beta chain was sequenced during a study of T-cell memory formation after mild COVID-19. In the study overall: Largely donor-specific sequence clusters came from two donors.

This clonotype has just a few counts. Its antigen is not identified. Points from the study as a whole: Contracting CD4+ clones sat mainly in CM and EM; CD8+ in EMRA.

In TCRdb, the 5' RACE reads were re-called with MiXCR into one record per CDR3 protein. The sample shows roughly 310,000 distinct CDR3 sequences, approximately 15% of them seen only once. Germline CDR1 and CDR2: MNHNY and SVGAGI (reference sequence). Deletions cut 6 bases from V and 2 bases from J, with 10 bases between. The CDR3 extends over 13 amino acids. The rearrangement links TRBV6-6 to TRBJ1-2; D not certain. Sequenced input: PBMCs or a T cell subset sorted from them (not recorded which). The receptor's source is a man between 18 and 35 years old who had mild COVID-19 (a few samples of this study predate the infection). Cell type and time point are not known. The CDR3 coding sequence is TGTGCCAGCAGGGCCGGAGAAAACTATGGCTACACCTTC. Protein sequence: CASRAGENYGYTF.